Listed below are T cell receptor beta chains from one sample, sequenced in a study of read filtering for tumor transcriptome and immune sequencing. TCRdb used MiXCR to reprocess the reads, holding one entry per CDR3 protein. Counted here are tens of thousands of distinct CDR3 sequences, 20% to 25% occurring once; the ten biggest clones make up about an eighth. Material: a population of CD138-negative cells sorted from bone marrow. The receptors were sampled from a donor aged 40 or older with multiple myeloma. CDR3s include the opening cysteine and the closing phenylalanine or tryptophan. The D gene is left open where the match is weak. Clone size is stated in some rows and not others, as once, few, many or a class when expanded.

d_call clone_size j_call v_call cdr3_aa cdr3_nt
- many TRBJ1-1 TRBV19 CASSIGRTEAFF TGTGCCAGTAGTATTGGGAGGACTGAAGCTTTCTTT
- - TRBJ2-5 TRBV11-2 CASSPDRQETQYF TGTGCCAGCAGCCCAGACAGACAAGAGACCCAGTACTTC
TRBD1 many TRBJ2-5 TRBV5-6 CASSLMRTGGETQYF TGTGCCAGCAGCTTGATGCGGACAGGTGGAGAGACCCAGTACTTC
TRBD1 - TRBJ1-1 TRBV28 CASSLDRVQISAFF TGTGCCAGCAGTCTTGACAGGGTTCAAATTAGCGCTTTCTTT
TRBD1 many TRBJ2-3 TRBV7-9 CASRPRGSTDTQYF TGTGCCTCGCGGCCCAGGGGGAGCACAGATACGCAGTATTTT
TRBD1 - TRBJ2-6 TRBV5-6 CASSWGTGAGANVLTF TGTGCCAGCAGCTGGGGGACAGGGGCCGGGGCCAACGTCCTGACTTTC
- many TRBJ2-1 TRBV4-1 CASSQDRTTGRGRYNEQFF TGCGCCAGCAGCCAAGATCGCACGACCGGGCGGGGCCGTTACAATGAGCAGTTCTTC
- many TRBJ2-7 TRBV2 CASSLDILEQYF TGTGCCAGCAGTTTGGACATCCTCGAGCAGTACTTC
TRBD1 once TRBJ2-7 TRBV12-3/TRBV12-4 CASSFQTGGPCEQYF TGTGCCAGCAGTTTCCAAACAGGGGGCCCGTGCGAGCAGTACTTC
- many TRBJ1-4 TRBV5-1 CASSRTGFATNEKLFF TGCGCCAGCAGCCGTACAGGGTTTGCAACTAATGAAAAACTGTTTTTT
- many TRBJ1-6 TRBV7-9 CASSHGMGFYNSPLHF TGTGCCAGCAGCCATGGCATGGGCTTCTATAATTCACCCCTCCACTTT
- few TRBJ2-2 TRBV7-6 CASSSRDFSTGELFF TGTGCCAGCAGCTCAAGGGACTTCTCCACCGGGGAGCTGTTTTTT
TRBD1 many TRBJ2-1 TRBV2 CASSEGQGVGEQLF TGTGCCAGCAGTGAAGGGCAGGGGGTAGGTGAGCAGCTCTTC
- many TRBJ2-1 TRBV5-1 CASSKQGRGSYNEQFF TGCGCCAGCTCTAAACAAGGACGGGGCTCCTACAATGAGCAGTTCTTC
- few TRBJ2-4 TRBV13 CASSLGLGAKNIQYF TGTGCCAGCAGCTTAGGCCTGGGAGCCAAAAACATTCAGTACTTC
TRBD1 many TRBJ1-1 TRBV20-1 CSARDPGQGNTEAFF TGCAGTGCTAGAGATCCCGGACAGGGGAACACTGAAGCTTTCTTT
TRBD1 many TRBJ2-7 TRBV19 CASSTGGPNEQYF TGTGCCAGTAGTACAGGGGGCCCCAACGAGCAGTACTTC
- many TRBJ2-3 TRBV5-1 CASSYTGLDTQYF TGCGCCAGCAGCTACACGGGACTAGATACGCAGTATTTT
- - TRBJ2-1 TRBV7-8 CASSLGTGLGNEQFF TGTGCCAGCAGCCTGGGGACTGGCTTGGGAAATGAGCAGTTCTTC
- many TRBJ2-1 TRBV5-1 CASSLVPGGEIFF TGCGCCAGCAGCTTGGTTCCCGGGGGAGAAATCTTCTTC
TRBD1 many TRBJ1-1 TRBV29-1 CSVTGTVNTEAFF TGCAGCGTAACCGGGACAGTGAACACTGAAGCTTTCTTT
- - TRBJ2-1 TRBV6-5 CASRAARGGYNEQFF TGTGCCAGCAGGGCGGCCCGCGGCGGGTACAATGAGCAGTTCTTC
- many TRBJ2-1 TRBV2 CAQSSLSYNEQFF TGTGCCCAGAGCTCTCTCTCCTACAATGAGCAGTTCTTC
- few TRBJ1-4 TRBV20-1 CSARAHTGATNEKLFF TGCAGTGCTAGAGCTCATACAGGAGCAACTAATGAAAAACTGTTTTTT
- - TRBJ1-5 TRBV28 CASSSKGVTTWDQPQHF TGTGCCAGCAGCTCTAAGGGTGTCACAACTTGGGATCAGCCCCAGCATTTT
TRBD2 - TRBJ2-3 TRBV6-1 CASSDYSGLAGGAYTDTQYF TGTGCCAGCAGTGACTACTCGGGACTAGCGGGGGGGGCCTACACAGATACGCAGTATTTT
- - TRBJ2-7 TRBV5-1 CASSLAGISGEQYF TGCGCCAGCAGCTTGGCCGGAATCTCGGGCGAGCAGTACTTC
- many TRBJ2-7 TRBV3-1 CASSQDGNSYEQYF TGTGCCAGCAGCCAAGACGGGAACTCCTACGAGCAGTACTTC
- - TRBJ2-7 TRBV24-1 CATRDSSYEQYF TGTGCCACCAGGGACAGCTCCTACGAGCAGTACTTC
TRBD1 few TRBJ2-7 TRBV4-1 CASSHEPSQGASYEQYF TGCGCCAGCAGCCATGAACCTAGTCAGGGGGCTTCCTACGAGCAGTACTTC